This TCR beta chain comes out of a study of shared clonotypes between healthy human individuals. Study-level background: Each donor's CD4 naive and CD4 memory cells filled three plates apiece, CD8 naive two, and CD8 memory one. Study-level results: Generation probabilities of non-shared clonotypes were lower (relative to those shared by all four donors). Shared clonotypes: about 5% naive CD4, around 3.5% naive CD8, around 2.2% memory CD4, 0.4% to 0.5% memory CD8.

This CDR3 region has 18 residues. Germline-derived CDR1 and CDR2 are SEHNR and FQNEAQ (reference sequence). Trimming shortened V by 6 bases and J by 2 bases, and 24 bases separated the two germline ends. Each subset's genomic DNA was split evenly across several immunoSEQ plates. Generated by immunoSEQ multiplex PCR, the TCRdb table keeps only in-frame clones and is missing some. In the table there are about 710,000 clones, 72% of which are singletons. Remarks on this clone: The antigen is not known.

The chain recombines TRBV7-9 with TRBJ2-3; perhaps D is TRBD1 or TRBD2 (5 bases each). The source material was memory CD4+ T cells sorted from blood. Indicated subset: CD45RA-negative fraction. The sequence was obtained from a woman aged 25 to 39 in good health. The CDR3 DNA reads TGTGCCAGCAGAGGATTCGGTTTGGGACGGGGAGCCACAGATACGCAGTATTTT. Translated, it gives CASRGFGLGRGATDTQYF.